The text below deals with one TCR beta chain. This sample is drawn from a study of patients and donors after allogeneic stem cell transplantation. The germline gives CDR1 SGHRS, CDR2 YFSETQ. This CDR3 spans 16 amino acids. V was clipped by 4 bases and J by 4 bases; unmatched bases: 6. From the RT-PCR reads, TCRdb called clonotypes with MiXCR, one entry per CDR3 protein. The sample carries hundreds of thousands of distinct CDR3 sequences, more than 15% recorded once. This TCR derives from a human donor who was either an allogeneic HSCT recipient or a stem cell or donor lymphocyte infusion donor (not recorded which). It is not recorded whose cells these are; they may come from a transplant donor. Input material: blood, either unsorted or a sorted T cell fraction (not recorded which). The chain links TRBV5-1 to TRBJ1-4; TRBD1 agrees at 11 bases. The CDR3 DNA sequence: TGCGCCAGCAGCGAGGGGACAGGGGGGGATAATGAAAAACTGTTTTTT. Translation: CASSEGTGGDNEKLFF.